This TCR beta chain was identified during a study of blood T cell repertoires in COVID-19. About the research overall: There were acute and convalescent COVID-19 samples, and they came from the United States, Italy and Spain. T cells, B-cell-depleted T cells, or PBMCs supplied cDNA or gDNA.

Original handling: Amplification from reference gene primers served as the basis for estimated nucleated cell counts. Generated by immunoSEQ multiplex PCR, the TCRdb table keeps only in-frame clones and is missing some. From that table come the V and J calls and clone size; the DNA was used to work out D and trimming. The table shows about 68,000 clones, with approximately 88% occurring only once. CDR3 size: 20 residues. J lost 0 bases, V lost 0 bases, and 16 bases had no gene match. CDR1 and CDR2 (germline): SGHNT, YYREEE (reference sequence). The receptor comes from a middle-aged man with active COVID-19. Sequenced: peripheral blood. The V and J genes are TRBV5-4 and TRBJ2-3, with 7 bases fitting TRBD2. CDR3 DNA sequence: TGTGCCAGCAGCTTGGTTCCAGCGGGGTTTCCTTATACTAGCACAGATACGCAGTATTTT. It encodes CASSLVPAGFPYTSTDTQYF.